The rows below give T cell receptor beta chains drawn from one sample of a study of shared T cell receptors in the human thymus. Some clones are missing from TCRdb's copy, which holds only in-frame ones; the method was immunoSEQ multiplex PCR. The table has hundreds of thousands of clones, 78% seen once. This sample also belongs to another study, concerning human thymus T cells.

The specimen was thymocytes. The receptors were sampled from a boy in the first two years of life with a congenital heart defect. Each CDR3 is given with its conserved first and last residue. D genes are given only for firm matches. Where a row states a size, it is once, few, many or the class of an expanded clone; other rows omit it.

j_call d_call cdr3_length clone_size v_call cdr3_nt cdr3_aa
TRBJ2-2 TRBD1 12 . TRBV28 TGTGCCAGCAGTTTGAGGGGGCTGGAGCTGTTTTTT CASSLRGLELFF
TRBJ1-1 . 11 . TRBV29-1 TGCAGCGTTGACAGGAACACTGAAGCTTTCTTT CSVDRNTEAFF
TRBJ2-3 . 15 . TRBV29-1 TGCAGCGCCCGTCTCCCCCTCGGGGGGCCAAGTCCGCAGTATTTT CSARLPLGGPSPQYF
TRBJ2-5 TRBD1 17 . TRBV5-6 TGTGCCAGCAGCTCGGGGCGGGACAGGGGCGGCGAAGAGACCCAGTACTTC CASSSGRDRGGEETQYF
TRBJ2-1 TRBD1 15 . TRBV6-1 TGTGCCAGCAGCCTCCGGGACAGGGAGTACAATGAGCAGTTCTTC CASSLRDREYNEQFF
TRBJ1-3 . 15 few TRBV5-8 TGTGCCAGCAGCTGGAGTTGGACAGACGGAAACACCATATATTTT CASSWSWTDGNTIYF
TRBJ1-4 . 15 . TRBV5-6 TGTGCCAGCAGCCTACGCGGGGGTATGAGTGAAAAACTGTTTTTT CASSLRGGMSEKLFF
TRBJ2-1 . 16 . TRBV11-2 TGTGCCAGCAGCCTCCTCACGATCCCCCGGAGGAATGAGCAGTTCTTC CASSLLTIPRRNEQFF
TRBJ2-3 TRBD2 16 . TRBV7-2 TGTGCCAGCAGCTTTGGACTAGCGGGAGCCGCAGATACGCAGTATTTT CASSFGLAGAADTQYF
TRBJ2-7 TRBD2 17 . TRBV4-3 TGCGCCAGCAGCCAAGATCTAGCGGGAAGGGTTTGGGGCGAGCAGTACTTC CASSQDLAGRVWGEQYF
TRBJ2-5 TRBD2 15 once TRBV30 TGTGCCTGGAGTCCCGGGACTAGCGGCCAAGAGACCCAGTACTTC CAWSPGTSGQETQYF
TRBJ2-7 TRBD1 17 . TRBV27 TGTGCCAGCAGGCCCGGACAGGGGGGCGACGGGTCCTACGAGCAGTACTTC CASRPGQGGDGSYEQYF
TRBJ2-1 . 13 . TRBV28 TGTGCCAGCAGGGGGAGCTCCTACAATGAGCAGTTCTTC CASRGSSYNEQFF
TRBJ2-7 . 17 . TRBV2 TGTGCCAGCAGTGGGGGCCGGAGGGGGGGCTTGTCCTACGAGCAGTACTTC CASSGGRRGGLSYEQYF
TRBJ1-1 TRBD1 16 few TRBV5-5 TGTGCCAGCAGCTTGGGACAGGGAACGGTACACACTGAAGCTTTCTTT CASSLGQGTVHTEAFF
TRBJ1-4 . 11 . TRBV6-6 TGTGCCAGCAAAGGGGAAGAAAAACTGTTTTTT CASKGEEKLFF
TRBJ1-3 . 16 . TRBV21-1 TGTGCCAGCATCGGGACAGGTAATAGCTCTGGAAACACCATATATTTT CASIGTGNSSGNTIYF
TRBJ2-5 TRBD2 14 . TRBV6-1 TGTGCCAGCAGCCTGAGCGGGGACCAAGAGACCCAGTACTTC CASSLSGDQETQYF
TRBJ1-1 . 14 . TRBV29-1 TGCAGCGTTTTTTCGCGTGCGGGATACACTGAAGCTTTCTTT CSVFSRAGYTEAFF
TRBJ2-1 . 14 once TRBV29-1 TGCAGCGACATAGCGAGAGGTTCCTACAATGAGCAGTTCTTC CSDIARGSYNEQFF
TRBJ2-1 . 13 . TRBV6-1 TGTGCCAGCACCCGAGACAGGCCCAATGAGCAGTTCTTC CASTRDRPNEQFF
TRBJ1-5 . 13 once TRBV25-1 TGTGCCAGCACTGGGGGGATCGGGCAGCCCCAGCATTTT CASTGGIGQPQHF
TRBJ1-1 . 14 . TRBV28 TGTGCCAGCAGTTTCCCCGGGTCGGGACAAGGAGCTTTCTTT CASSFPGSGQGAFF
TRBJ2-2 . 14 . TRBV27 TGTGCCAGCAGAATCAGATTTAACACCGGGGAGCTGTTTTTT CASRIRFNTGELFF
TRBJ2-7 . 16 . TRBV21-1 TGTGCCAGCAGCGATAGCACGGGACAGGCGGTCTACGAGCAGTACTTC CASSDSTGQAVYEQYF
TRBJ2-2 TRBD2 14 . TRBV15 TGTGCCCTCAAAAGGAGGCGGGAGACCGGGGAGCTGTTTTTT CALKRRRETGELFF
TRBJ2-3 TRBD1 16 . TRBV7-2 TGTGCCAGCAGCCCATCGGGACAGGTTAGCACAGATACGCAGTATTTT CASSPSGQVSTDTQYF
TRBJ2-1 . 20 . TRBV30 TGTGCCTGGAGGAACTGGGGCATGCAGAGGCTAGCGCAGCTGGACAATGAGCAGTTCTTC CAWRNWGMQRLAQLDNEQFF
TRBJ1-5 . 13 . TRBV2 TGTGCCAGCAGTCGTCCGGGGTATCAGCCCCAGCATTTT CASSRPGYQPQHF
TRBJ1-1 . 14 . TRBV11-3 TGTGCCAGCAGCTCCCGACACAGGGACGCTGAAGCTTTCTTT CASSSRHRDAEAFF
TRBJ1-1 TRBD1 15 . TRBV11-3 TGTGCCAGCAGCTTTCACCCGGGACAGGACACTGAAGCTTTCTTT CASSFHPGQDTEAFF
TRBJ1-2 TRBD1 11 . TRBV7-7 TGTGCCGCAGGGGGCGACTATGGCTACACCTTC CAAGGDYGYTF
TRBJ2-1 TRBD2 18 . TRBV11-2 TGTGCCAGCAGCCGAGGACTAGCGGGAGGCCCCGTGGGCAATGAGCAGTTCTTC CASSRGLAGGPVGNEQFF
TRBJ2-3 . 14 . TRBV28 TGTGCCAGCAGTTGGTGGAGCCCCACAGATACGCAGTATTTT CASSWWSPTDTQYF
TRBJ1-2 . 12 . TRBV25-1 TGTGCCAGCAGTGGGACATGGGCTGGCTACACCTTC CASSGTWAGYTF
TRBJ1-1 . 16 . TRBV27 TGTGCCAGCAATCCCTTTCGGGGGAGGTCGAACACTGAAGCTTTCTTT CASNPFRGRSNTEAFF
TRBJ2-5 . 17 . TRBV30 TGTGCCTGGAGTCATCTTTTTGAACAGGGAAAGCAAGAGACCCAGTACTTC CAWSHLFEQGKQETQYF
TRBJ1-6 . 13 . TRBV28 TGTGCCAGCAGACAAGTGCCAAATTCACCCCTCCACTTT CASRQVPNSPLHF
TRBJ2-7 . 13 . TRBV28 TGTGCCAGCACCTGGGGCGGAACGGACGAGCAGTACTTC CASTWGGTDEQYF
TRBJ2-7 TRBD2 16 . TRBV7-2 TGTGCCAGCAGCCAATCGACTAGCGTTAATTGGTACGAGCAGTACTTC CASSQSTSVNWYEQYF
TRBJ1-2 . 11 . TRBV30 TGTGCCTGGGGGAGGACGGGTGGCTACACCTTC CAWGRTGGYTF
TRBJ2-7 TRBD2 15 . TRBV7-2 TGTGCCAGCAGCCCCGGACTAGCGGGACCCTACGAGCAGTACTTC CASSPGLAGPYEQYF
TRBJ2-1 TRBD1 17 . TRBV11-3 TGTGCCAGCAGCGCCGCCCCGGGACAGGACGTTAACAATGAGCAGTTCTTC CASSAAPGQDVNNEQFF
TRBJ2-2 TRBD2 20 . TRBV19 TGTGCCAGTAGTATTAAGGTAGCGGGAACTTTCCCCGCGAACACCGGGGAGCTGTTTTTT CASSIKVAGTFPANTGELFF